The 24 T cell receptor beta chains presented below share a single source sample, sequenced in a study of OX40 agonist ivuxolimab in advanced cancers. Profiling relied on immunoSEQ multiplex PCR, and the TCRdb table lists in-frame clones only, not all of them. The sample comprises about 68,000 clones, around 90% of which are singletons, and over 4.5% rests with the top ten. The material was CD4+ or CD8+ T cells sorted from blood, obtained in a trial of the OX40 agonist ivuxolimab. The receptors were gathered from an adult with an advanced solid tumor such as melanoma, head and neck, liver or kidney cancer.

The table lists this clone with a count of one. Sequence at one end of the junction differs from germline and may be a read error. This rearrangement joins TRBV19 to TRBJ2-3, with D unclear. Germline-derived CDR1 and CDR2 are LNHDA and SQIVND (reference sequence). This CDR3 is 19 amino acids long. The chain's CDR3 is CAGSIAFWAAVFASHTQYF. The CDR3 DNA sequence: TGTGCCGGTAGTATAGCTTTCTGGGCAGCAGTTTTCGCATCTCATACGCAGTATTTT.

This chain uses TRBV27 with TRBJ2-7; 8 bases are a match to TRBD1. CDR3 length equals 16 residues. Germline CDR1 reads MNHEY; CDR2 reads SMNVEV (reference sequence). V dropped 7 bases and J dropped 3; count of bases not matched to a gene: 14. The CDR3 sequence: CASTGGNRGRGYEQYF. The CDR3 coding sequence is TGTGCCAGCACTGGAGGGAACAGGGGGAGAGGCTACGAGCAGTACTTC.

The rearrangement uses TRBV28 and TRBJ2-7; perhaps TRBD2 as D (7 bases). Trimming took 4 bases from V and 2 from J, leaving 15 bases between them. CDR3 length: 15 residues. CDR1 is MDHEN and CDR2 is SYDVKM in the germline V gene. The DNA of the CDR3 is TGTGCCAGCAGTTACCGGGGGGCAGTAGCCTACGAGCAGTACTTC. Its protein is CASSYRGAVAYEQYF.

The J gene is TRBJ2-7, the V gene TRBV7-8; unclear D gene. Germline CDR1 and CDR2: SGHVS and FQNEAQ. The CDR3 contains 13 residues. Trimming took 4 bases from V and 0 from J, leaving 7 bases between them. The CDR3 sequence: CASSSGGSYEQYF. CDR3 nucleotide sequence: TGTGCCAGCAGCTCGGGCGGCTCCTACGAGCAGTACTTC.

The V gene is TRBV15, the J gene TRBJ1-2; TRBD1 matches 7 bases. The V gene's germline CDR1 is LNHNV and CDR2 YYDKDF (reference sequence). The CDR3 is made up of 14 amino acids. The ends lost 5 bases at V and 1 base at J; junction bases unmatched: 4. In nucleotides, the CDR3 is TGTGCCACCAGCCAGACAGGGATTAACTATGGCTACACCTTC. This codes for CATSQTGINYGYTF. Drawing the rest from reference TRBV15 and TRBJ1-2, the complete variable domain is DAMVIQNPRYQVTQFGKPVTLSCSQTLNHNVMYWYQQKSSQAPKLLFHYYDKDFNNEADTPDNFQSRRPNTSFCFLDIRSPGLGDTAMYLCATSQTGINYGYTFGSGTRLTVV.

CDR3 loop: CASSLVNTGWGGYTF. For the CDR3, the DNA is TGTGCCAGCAGCTTAGTAAATACAGGGTGGGGTGGCTACACCTTC. This chain links TRBV7-9 with TRBJ1-2; a weak D match, TRBD1 (6 bases). The CDR3 is 15 residues long. Germline CDR1 reads SEHNR; CDR2 reads FQNEAQ (reference sequence). The V and J ends lost 1 base and 7 bases respectively, with 16 bases between them.

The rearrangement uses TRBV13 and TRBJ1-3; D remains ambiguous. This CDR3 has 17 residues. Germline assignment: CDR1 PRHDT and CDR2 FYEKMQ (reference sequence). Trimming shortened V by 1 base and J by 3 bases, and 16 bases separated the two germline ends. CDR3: CASSLALDLEHGNTIYF. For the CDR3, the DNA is TGTGCCAGCAGCTTAGCCCTGGACTTGGAACATGGAAACACCATATATTTT. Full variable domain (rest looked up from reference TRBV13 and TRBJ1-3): AAGVIQSPRHLIKEKRETATLKCYPIPRHDTVYWYQQGPGQDPQFLISFYEKMQSDKGSIPDRFSAQQFSDYHSELNMSSLELGDSALYFCASSLALDLEHGNTIYFGEGSWLTVV.

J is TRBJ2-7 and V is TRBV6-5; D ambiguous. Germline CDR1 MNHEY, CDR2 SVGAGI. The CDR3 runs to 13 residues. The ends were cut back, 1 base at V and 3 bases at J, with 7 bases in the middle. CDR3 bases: TGTGCCAGCAGTTACTTTTCGGGCTACGAGCAGTACTTC. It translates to CASSYFSGYEQYF.

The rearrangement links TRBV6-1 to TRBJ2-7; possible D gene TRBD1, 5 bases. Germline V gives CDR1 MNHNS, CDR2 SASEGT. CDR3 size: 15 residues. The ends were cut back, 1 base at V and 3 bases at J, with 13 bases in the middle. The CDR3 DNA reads TGTGCCAGCAGTGAAGGAACAGGTAGATTCTACGAGCAGTACTTC. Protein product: CASSEGTGRFYEQYF.

The CDR3 region is CASSTTGRSGNTIYF. The CDR3 DNA reads as TGTGCCAGTAGTACGACAGGGCGCTCTGGAAACACCATATATTTT. V is TRBV19 and J is TRBJ1-3; 7 bases match TRBD1. The CDR3 runs to 15 residues. V shed 4 bases and J 0 bases; nucleotides not matched to a gene: 3. Germline V lookup: CDR1 LNHDA, CDR2 SQIVND (reference sequence).

The CDR3 reads CASSGRTGDYEQYF. The CDR3 region has the DNA TGTGCCAGCAGCGGACGGACAGGGGACTACGAGCAGTACTTC. The V call is TRBV7-2, the J call TRBJ2-7; 9 nucleotides agree with TRBD1. The CDR3 runs to 14 residues. Germline-derived CDR1 and CDR2 are SGHTA and FQGNSA. V was clipped by 5 bases and J by 3 bases; unmatched bases: 5.

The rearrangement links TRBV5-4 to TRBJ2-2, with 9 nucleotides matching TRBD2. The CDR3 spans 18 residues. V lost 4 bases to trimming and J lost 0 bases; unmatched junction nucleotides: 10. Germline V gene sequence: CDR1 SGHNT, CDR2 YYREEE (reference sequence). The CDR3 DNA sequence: TGTGCCAGCAGCCCGGGGCTAGCGGGAAGAGCGAACACCGGGGAGCTGTTTTTT. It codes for CASSPGLAGRANTGELFF.

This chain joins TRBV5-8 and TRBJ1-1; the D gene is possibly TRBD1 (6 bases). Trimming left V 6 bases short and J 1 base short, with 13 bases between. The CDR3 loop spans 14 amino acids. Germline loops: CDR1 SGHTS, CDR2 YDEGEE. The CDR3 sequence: CASNDQDRNTEAFF. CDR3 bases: TGTGCCAGCAACGACCAGGACAGGAACACTGAAGCTTTCTTT.

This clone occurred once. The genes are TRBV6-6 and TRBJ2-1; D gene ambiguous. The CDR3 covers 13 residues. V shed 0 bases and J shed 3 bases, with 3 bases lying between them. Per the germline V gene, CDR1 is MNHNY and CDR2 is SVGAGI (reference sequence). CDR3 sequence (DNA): TGTGCCAGCAGTTACTCGAACTACAATGAGCAGTTCTTC. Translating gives CASSYSNYNEQFF.

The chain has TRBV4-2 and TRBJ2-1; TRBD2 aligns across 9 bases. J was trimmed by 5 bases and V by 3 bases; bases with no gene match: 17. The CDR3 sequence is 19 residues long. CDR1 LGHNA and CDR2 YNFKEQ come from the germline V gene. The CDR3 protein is CASSQVLGLARGMNNEQFF. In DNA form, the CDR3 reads TGTGCCAGCAGCCAGGTACTAGGACTAGCGCGCGGGATGAACAATGAGCAGTTCTTC.

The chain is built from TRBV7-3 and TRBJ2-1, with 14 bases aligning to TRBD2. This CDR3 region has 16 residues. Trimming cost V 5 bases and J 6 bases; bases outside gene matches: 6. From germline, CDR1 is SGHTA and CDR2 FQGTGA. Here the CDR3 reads CASSLGLAGGGNEQFF. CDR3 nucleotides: TGTGCCAGCAGCCTTGGACTAGCGGGAGGAGGCAATGAGCAGTTCTTC.

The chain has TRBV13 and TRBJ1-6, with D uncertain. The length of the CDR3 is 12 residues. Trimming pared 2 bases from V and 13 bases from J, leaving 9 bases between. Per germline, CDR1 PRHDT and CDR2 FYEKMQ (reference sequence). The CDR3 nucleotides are TGTGCCAGCAGCTTAAAGGGTTCCCCCCTCCACTTT. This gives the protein CASSLKGSPLHF.

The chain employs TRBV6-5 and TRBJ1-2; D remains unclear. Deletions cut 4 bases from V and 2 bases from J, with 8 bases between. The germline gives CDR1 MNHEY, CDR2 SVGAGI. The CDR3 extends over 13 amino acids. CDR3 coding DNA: TGTGCCAGCAGTTCAGAGACAAACTATGGCTACACCTTC. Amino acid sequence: CASSSETNYGYTF.

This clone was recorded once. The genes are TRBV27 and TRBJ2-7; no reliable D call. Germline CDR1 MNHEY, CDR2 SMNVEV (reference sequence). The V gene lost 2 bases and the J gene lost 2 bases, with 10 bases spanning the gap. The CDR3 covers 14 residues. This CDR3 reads CASSLRLFAYEQYF. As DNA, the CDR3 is TGTGCCAGCAGTTTACGGCTTTTTGCCTACGAGCAGTACTTC.

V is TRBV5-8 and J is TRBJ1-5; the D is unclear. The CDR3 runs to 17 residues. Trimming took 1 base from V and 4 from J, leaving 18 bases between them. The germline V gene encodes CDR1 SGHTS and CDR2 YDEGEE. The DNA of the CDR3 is TGTGCCAGCAGCTTGTGGCCGAGCCTCGAAGGGAATCAGCCCCAGCATTTT. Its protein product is CASSLWPSLEGNQPQHF.

CDR3 bases: TGTGCCAGCTCGTCGGGCACCGGGGAGCTGTTTTTT. The encoded protein is CASSSGTGELFF. This chain connects TRBV27 to TRBJ2-2; D is unresolved. CDR1 and CDR2 from the germline V gene are MNHEY and SMNVEV (reference sequence). Deletions cut 8 bases from V and 4 bases from J, with 8 bases between. The CDR3 is 12 amino acids.

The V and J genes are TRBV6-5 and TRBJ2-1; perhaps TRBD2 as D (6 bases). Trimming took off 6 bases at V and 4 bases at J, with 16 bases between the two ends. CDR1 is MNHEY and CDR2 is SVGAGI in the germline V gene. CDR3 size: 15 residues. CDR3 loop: CASREREVSYNEQFF. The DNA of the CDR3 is TGTGCCAGCAGAGAGAGGGAGGTTTCGTACAATGAGCAGTTCTTC.

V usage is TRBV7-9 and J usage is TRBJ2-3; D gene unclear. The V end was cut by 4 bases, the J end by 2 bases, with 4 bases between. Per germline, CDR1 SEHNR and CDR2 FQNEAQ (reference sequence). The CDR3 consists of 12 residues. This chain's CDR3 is CASSSFTDTQYF. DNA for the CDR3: TGTGCCAGCAGCTCCTTCACAGATACGCAGTATTTT.

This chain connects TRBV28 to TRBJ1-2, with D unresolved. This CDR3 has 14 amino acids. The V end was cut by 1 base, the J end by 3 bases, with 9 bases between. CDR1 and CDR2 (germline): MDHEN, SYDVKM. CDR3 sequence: CASSLSGRDYGYTF. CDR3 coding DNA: TGTGCCAGCAGTTTATCCGGGCGCGACTATGGCTACACCTTC.